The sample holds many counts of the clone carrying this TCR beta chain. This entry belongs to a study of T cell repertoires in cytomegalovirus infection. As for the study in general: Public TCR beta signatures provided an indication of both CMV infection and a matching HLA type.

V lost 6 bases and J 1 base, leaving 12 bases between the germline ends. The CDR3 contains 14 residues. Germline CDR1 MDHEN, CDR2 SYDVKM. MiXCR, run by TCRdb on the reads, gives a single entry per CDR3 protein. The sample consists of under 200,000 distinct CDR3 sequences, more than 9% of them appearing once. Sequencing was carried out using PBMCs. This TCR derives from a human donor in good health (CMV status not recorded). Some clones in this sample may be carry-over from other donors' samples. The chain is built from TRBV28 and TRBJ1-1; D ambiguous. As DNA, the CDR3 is TGTGCCAGCAGATTCCAGGTATCGAACACTGAAGCTTTCTTT. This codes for CASRFQVSNTEAFF.